The 17 T cell receptor beta chains below all came from one sample that was sequenced in a study of T cells after yellow fever vaccination. TCRdb recomputed calls from the 5' RACE reads with MiXCR, one row per CDR3 protein. Of approximately 61,000 distinct CDR3 sequences detected, roughly 6.9% appear once; the ten largest clones hold roughly 40%. The sample here was CD8+ T cells sorted from PBMCs, taken on the day of the first yellow fever vaccination. These receptors were obtained from a young man who received the YFV17D yellow fever vaccine.

To note about this clonotype: This sequence may be a read error, since a much larger clone differs from it by one base. The rearrangement uses TRBV27 and TRBJ2-1; D possibly uses TRBD1 or TRBD2 (5 bases each). CDR3 length: 14 residues. The V end was cut by 7 bases, the J end by 5 bases, with 15 bases between. Germline-derived CDR1 and CDR2 are MNHEY and SMNVEV (reference sequence). CDR3 sequence: CASNPGTVHNEQFF. As DNA, the CDR3 is TGTGCCAGCAACCCCGGGACGGTGCACAATGAGCAGTTCTTC.

This clonotype was seen at least ten times. This rearrangement joins TRBV4-2 to TRBJ1-4, with 7 bases that match TRBD1. Unmatched junction bases numbered 10, after V lost 1 base and J lost 11 bases. CDR1 is LGHNA, CDR2 YNFKEQ, per germline. The CDR3 extends over 15 amino acids. The CDR3 loop reads CASSQGQGETRKLFF. Written as DNA, the CDR3 is TGTGCCAGCAGCCAAGGCCAGGGGGAGACGAGGAAACTGTTTTTT.

Many counts were recorded for this clonotype. The chain combines TRBV12-3 or TRBV12-4 with TRBJ2-2, with D perhaps being TRBD1 or TRBD2 (7 bases each). This CDR3 contains 17 residues. Trimming cost V 5 bases and J 2 bases, with 18 bases left between them. The DNA for the CDR3 is TGTGCCAGCAGTCCCTCAGGGGGGGAGATCAACACCGGGGAGCTGTTTTTT. Its protein is CASSPSGGEINTGELFF.

The table lists this clonotype with many counts. The CDR3 loop is CASSLKSADQNQETQYF. In DNA, the CDR3 is TGTGCCAGCAGCTTGAAGAGCGCAGACCAAAACCAAGAGACCCAGTACTTC. The rearrangement uses TRBV5-7 and TRBJ2-5; no reliable D call. TRBV5-7 has ORF status, its function being uncertain. V was pared by 1 base and J by 0 bases, with 16 bases between. The length of the CDR3 is 17 residues.

This clonotype occurred many times. V is TRBV12-3 or TRBV12-4 and J is TRBJ1-4; 10 bases match TRBD1. V shed 6 bases, J shed 7 bases, and the junction held 5 bases outside the gene matches. This CDR3 comprises 14 residues. The CDR3 here is CASSPTGGSEKLFF. The CDR3 DNA follows: TGTGCCAGCAGCCCGACAGGGGGCAGTGAAAAACTGTTTTTT.

The V gene is TRBV18, the J gene TRBJ1-2; 9 bases match TRBD1. From germline, CDR1 is KGHSH and CDR2 LQKENI. The J segment lost 6 bases and the V segment lost 4 bases, leaving 9 bases of the junction unmatched. The CDR3 runs 15 residues. The CDR3 region is CASSLPGTGLDGYTF. CDR3 nucleotides: TGTGCCAGCTCACTGCCCGGGACAGGGTTGGATGGCTACACCTTC.

This clonotype has ten or more counts. The rearrangement links TRBV29-1 to TRBJ2-1; possibly TRBD2 for D (6 bases). Trimming took off 1 base at V and 9 bases at J, with 16 bases between the two ends. CDR3 length equals 14 residues. The germline gives CDR1 SQVTM, CDR2 ANQGSEA. This CDR3 is CSVEVGSRRGEQFF. The DNA for the CDR3 is TGCAGCGTTGAAGTCGGTAGTAGGAGGGGTGAGCAGTTCTTC.

A few counts support this clonotype. The chain joins TRBV6-5 to TRBJ2-3; D is possibly TRBD2 (6 bases). Trimming cost V 2 bases and J 2 bases, with 11 bases left between them. Germline V gene lookup returns CDR1 MNHEY and CDR2 SVGAGI. There are 15 residues in the CDR3. The CDR3 sequence: CASSYTAGLTDTQYF. The CDR3 DNA sequence: TGTGCCAGCAGTTACACGGCGGGGCTCACAGATACGCAGTATTTT.

The sample holds many counts of this clonotype. The V gene is TRBV27, the J gene TRBJ2-5; no reliable D call. The length of the CDR3 is 13 residues. In germline, CDR1 is MNHEY, CDR2 SMNVEV (reference sequence). Trimming pared 8 bases from V and 5 bases from J, leaving 15 bases between. The CDR3 loop reads CASPKVGMETQYF. The CDR3, as DNA: TGTGCCAGCCCCAAGGTAGGGATGGAGACCCAGTACTTC.

This clonotype was counted ten times or more. The V call is TRBV7-9, the J call TRBJ2-5, with D tentatively TRBD2 (6 bases). CDR3 length: 16 amino acids. Trimming cost V 0 bases and J 3 bases, with 14 bases left between them. The V gene's germline CDR1 is SEHNR and CDR2 FQNEAQ (reference sequence). This CDR3 reads CASSLAISRGEETQYF. CDR3 bases: TGTGCCAGCAGCTTAGCAATATCGCGGGGCGAAGAGACCCAGTACTTC.

The genes are TRBV27 and TRBJ1-2; D gene uncertain. V dropped 6 bases and J dropped 5 bases, with 10 bases sitting between them. Germline V gene lookup returns CDR1 MNHEY and CDR2 SMNVEV (reference sequence). This CDR3 has 12 amino acids. The CDR3 is CASRGGGYGYTF. Here the CDR3 DNA reads TGTGCCAGCAGGGGAGGAGGGTATGGCTACACCTTC.

The gene calls are TRBV20-1 and TRBJ2-3; D may match TRBD1 or TRBD2 (5 bases each). CDR3 length equals 15 residues. Looked up from germline, CDR1 is DFQATT and CDR2 is SNEGSKA (reference sequence). Trimming removed 1 base from V and 5 bases from J, with 16 bases in between. CDR3 in amino acids: CSARVGTLARDTQYF. The CDR3, as DNA: TGCAGTGCTAGAGTAGGGACCCTTGCCAGAGATACGCAGTATTTT.

DNA of the CDR3: TGTGCCAGCAGCCAGTCACGGGGGCAGTATTTT. Translating gives CASSQSRGQYF. This chain uses TRBV11-1 with TRBJ2-3, with D possibly being TRBD2 (5 bases). Trimming shortened V by 5 bases and J by 11 bases, and 11 bases separated the two germline ends. The germline V gene has CDR1 SGHAT and CDR2 FQDESV (reference sequence). The CDR3 contains 11 residues.

This clonotype showed up many times. The chain is built from TRBV15 and TRBJ2-5; D possibly matches TRBD1 or TRBD2 (7 bases each). Trimming left V 5 bases short and J 3 bases short, with 13 bases between. This CDR3 is built from 14 residues. Germline V lookup: CDR1 LNHNV, CDR2 YYDKDF (reference sequence). The CDR3 DNA reads as TGTGCCACCAGCGGAAGCGGGACAGAAGAGACCCAGTACTTC. Amino acids: CATSGSGTEETQYF. Using reference TRBV15 and TRBJ2-5 for the parts outside the CDR3, the full variable domain is DAMVIQNPRYQVTQFGKPVTLSCSQTLNHNVMYWYQQKSSQAPKLLFHYYDKDFNNEADTPDNFQSRRPNTSFCFLDIRSPGLGDTAMYLCATSGSGTEETQYFGPGTRLLVL.

This clonotype showed up just a few times. The gene calls are TRBV29-1 and TRBJ1-4, with a weak D call TRBD1 (6 bases). The CDR3 spans 13 residues. Trimming took off 7 bases at V and 5 bases at J, with 14 bases between the two ends. Germline CDR1 SQVTM, CDR2 ANQGSEA. The CDR3 region has the DNA TGCAGCGCCATCGACAGGAAAAATGAAAAACTGTTTTTT. Its protein is CSAIDRKNEKLFF.

Many counts were recorded for this clonotype. The chain links TRBV4-2 to TRBJ2-7; TRBD2 is a possible D gene (5 bases). This CDR3 is 12 amino acids long. V lost 1 base and J 6 bases, leaving 7 bases between the germline ends. The germline CDR1 and CDR2 sequences are LGHNA and YNFKEQ. CDR3 DNA sequence: TGTGCCAGCAGCCAAGGTAGCGTCGAGCAGTACTTC. This sequence encodes CASSQGSVEQYF.

V usage is TRBV11-2 and J usage is TRBJ2-1; either TRBD1 or TRBD2 may fit D (5 bases each). Per the germline V gene, CDR1 is SGHAT and CDR2 is FQNNGV. Trimming took off 6 bases at V and 5 bases at J, with 20 bases between the two ends. The CDR3 runs 16 residues. This CDR3 is CASRIITGTVDNEQFF. The DNA of the CDR3 is TGTGCCAGCAGGATAATAACTGGGACGGTCGACAATGAGCAGTTCTTC.